The 27 T cell receptor beta chains below all came from one sample that was sequenced in a study of cytomegalovirus exposure and HLA in healthy donors. In the PCR, 60 Vbeta and 13 Jbeta primers were used. TCRdb's table, derived via immunoSEQ multiplex PCR, lists solely in-frame clones and lacks some. Of 150,000 or so clones in the sample, about 88% are singletons; the top ten hold about 2.3%. The specimen was PBMCs. The receptors originated from a young woman in good health and CMV-seronegative.

V usage is TRBV4-1 and J usage is TRBJ1-2, with D unresolved. There are 13 residues in the CDR3. V was shortened by 3 bases and J by 6 bases, with 11 bases between the two germline ends. Germline lookup yields CDR1 MGHRA and CDR2 YSYEKL. The CDR3 is CASSHPDGDGYTF. The CDR3 region has the DNA TGCGCCAGCAGCCACCCCGACGGGGATGGCTACACCTTC.

This clone was seen just once. This chain joins TRBV4-3 and TRBJ2-2, with 7 bases lining up with TRBD2. This CDR3 contains 16 residues. With V trimmed by 0 bases and J by 7 bases, 8 bases remained unmatched. Germline V gives CDR1 LGHNA, CDR2 YSLEER. The CDR3 DNA reads as TGCGCCAGCAGCCAAGAGACAGCGGGAATCGGCGGGGAGCTGTTTTTT. This encodes CASSQETAGIGGELFF.

The chain has TRBV18 and TRBJ2-3; 8 nucleotides line up with TRBD2. The germline V gene has CDR1 KGHSH and CDR2 LQKENI. This CDR3 region has 14 residues. Trimming took 3 bases from V and 5 from J; bases not matched to a gene: 4. CDR3 in DNA: TGTGCCAGCTCACCGGGACTAGTGGGAGATACGCAGTATTTT. This sequence encodes CASSPGLVGDTQYF.

This clone was seen only a few times. This chain's CDR3 is CASSLTKGGTNEKLFF. The CDR3 DNA reads TGCGCCAGCAGCCTAACAAAAGGAGGGACTAATGAAAAACTGTTTTTT. V is TRBV4-3 and J is TRBJ1-4; D ambiguous. The V end was cut by 4 bases, the J end by 2 bases, with 14 bases between. The CDR3 has 16 amino acids. Germline CDR1 reads LGHNA; CDR2 reads YSLEER.

This clone was picked up one time. The chain uses TRBV28 and TRBJ2-2, with 7 bases lining up with TRBD2. CDR1 and CDR2 from the germline V gene are MDHEN and SYDVKM. CDR3 length: 13 residues. V shed 10 bases, J shed 1 base, and the junction held 3 bases outside the gene matches. CDR3 sequence: CATLAVNTGELFF. The CDR3 region has the DNA TGTGCCACCCTAGCGGTGAACACCGGGGAGCTGTTTTTT.

The chain links TRBV4-1 to TRBJ1-5; D gene uncertain. V shed 4 bases and J shed 0 bases, with 13 bases lying between them. CDR3 length: 16 amino acids. Germline V gene data show CDR1 as MGHRA and CDR2 as YSYEKL. CDR3 sequence (DNA): TGCGCCAGCAGCCCTACAGACCGCCTTAGCAATCAGCCCCAGCATTTT. Residues: CASSPTDRLSNQPQHF.

The V call is TRBV2, the J call TRBJ2-3; D unresolved. Germline V lookup: CDR1 SNHLY, CDR2 FYNNEI. CDR3 size: 11 residues. The ends were cut back, 2 bases at V and 6 bases at J, with 3 bases in the middle. The CDR3 loop is CASSEPDTQYF. CDR3 coding DNA: TGTGCCAGCAGTGAACCGGATACGCAGTATTTT.

This rearrangement joins TRBV7-2 to TRBJ2-3, with a possible D match to TRBD2 (5 bases). Trimming left V 5 bases short and J 0 bases short, with 21 bases between. The CDR3 has 18 residues. Germline CDR1 is SGHTA and CDR2 is FQGNSA. CDR3 residues: CASSPKVLDWFSTDTQYF. The CDR3 DNA follows: TGTGCCAGCAGCCCAAAAGTATTGGACTGGTTTAGCACAGATACGCAGTATTTT.

This sequence joins TRBV27 and TRBJ1-2; TRBD1 agrees at 11 bases. The CDR3 has 15 amino acids. Germline V gene lookup returns CDR1 MNHEY and CDR2 SMNVEV (reference sequence). The junction had 6 bases not matched to a gene; V was cut back by 5 bases and J by 4 bases. This CDR3 is CASSARTGGLYGYTF. The CDR3 DNA reads TGTGCCAGCAGTGCTCGGACAGGGGGCCTCTATGGCTACACCTTC.

This CDR3 is CASSLRQGRDNEKLFF. CDR3 in DNA: TGTGCCAGCAGTCTCCGACAGGGGCGGGATAATGAAAAACTGTTTTTT. V gene TRBV27 combines with J gene TRBJ1-4; 8 bases are a match to TRBD1. There are 16 residues in the CDR3. In germline, CDR1 is MNHEY, CDR2 SMNVEV (reference sequence). The ends lost 5 bases at V and 4 bases at J; junction bases unmatched: 9.

The V gene is TRBV9, the J gene TRBJ2-7; D is perhaps TRBD1 (6 bases). Trimming removed 6 bases at V and 3 bases at J, with 19 bases between. This CDR3 is 15 amino acids long. The germline V gene encodes CDR1 SGDLS and CDR2 YYNGEE. CDR3 coding DNA: TGTGCCAGCACCCCCACTGGGCAGGGGAACTACGAGCAGTACTTC. Translated, it gives CASTPTGQGNYEQYF. Using reference TRBV9 and TRBJ2-7 for the parts outside the CDR3, the full variable domain is DSGVTQTPKHLITATGQRVTLRCSPRSGDLSVYWYQQSLDQGLQFLIQYYNGEERAKGNILERFSAQQFPDLHSELNLSSLELGDSALYFCASTPTGQGNYEQYFGPGTRLTVT.

Only a few counts were recorded for this clone. The rearrangement joins TRBV14 to TRBJ2-1; tentative D call: TRBD2 (5 bases). Germline loops: CDR1 SGHDN, CDR2 FVKESK. This CDR3 is 17 amino acids long. V lost 4 bases and J 7 bases, leaving 23 bases between the germline ends. The CDR3 reads CASSPHTSGQSRNEQFF. The CDR3 DNA reads TGTGCCAGCAGCCCCCATACGAGCGGCCAAAGTCGGAATGAGCAGTTCTTC.

This clone was seen a handful of times. V gene TRBV6-1 combines with J gene TRBJ1-2; tentative D call: TRBD1 (6 bases). The CDR3 length is 15 residues. From germline, CDR1 is MNHNS and CDR2 SASEGT. Trimming took 1 base from V and 8 from J, leaving 17 bases between them. CDR3 nucleotide sequence: TGTGCCAGCAGTGAAGTCGGGGCCCTGACAGGAGGCTACACCTTC. Amino acids: CASSEVGALTGGYTF.

The rearrangement links TRBV6-5 to TRBJ1-2; 7 bases map to TRBD1. The junction had 6 bases not matched to a gene; V was cut back by 2 bases and J by 9 bases. Germline CDR1 and CDR2: MNHEY and SVGAGI. There are 13 residues in the CDR3. CDR3: CASSYRAGGSYTF. In DNA form, the CDR3 reads TGTGCCAGCAGTTACCGGGCAGGGGGTAGCTACACCTTC.

This chain links TRBV6-5 with TRBJ2-1; 7 bases map to TRBD2. V was pared by 2 bases and J by 1 base, with 5 bases of the junction left unmatched. The germline V gene has CDR1 MNHEY and CDR2 SVGAGI. The CDR3 covers 16 residues. The CDR3 DNA follows: TGTGCCAGCAGTTACGCTAGCGGACAATCCTACAATGAGCAGTTCTTC. Encoded protein: CASSYASGQSYNEQFF.

The rearrangement joins TRBV6-1 to TRBJ2-7; 11 nucleotides line up with TRBD2. The CDR3 runs to 15 residues. CDR1 is MNHNS, CDR2 SASEGT, per germline. The junction had 7 bases not matched to a gene; V was cut back by 7 bases and J by 2 bases. In nucleotides, the CDR3 is TGTGCCAGCACCCCCTTAGCGGGAGGGACCTACGAGCAGTACTTC. Its protein is CASTPLAGGTYEQYF.

This chain links TRBV7-9 with TRBJ2-5; no firm D call. In germline, CDR1 is SEHNR, CDR2 FQNEAQ (reference sequence). The CDR3 is 15 residues long. Trimming shortened V by 1 base and J by 5 bases, and 14 bases separated the two germline ends. Here the CDR3 reads CASSLDRTPRETQYF. The CDR3, as DNA: TGTGCCAGCAGCTTAGACCGCACACCCAGGGAGACCCAGTACTTC.

The gene calls are TRBV30 and TRBJ2-3, with 10 bases matching TRBD2. Germline assignment: CDR1 GTSNPN and CDR2 SVGIG (reference sequence). The length of the CDR3 is 15 residues. J lost 5 bases, V lost 4 bases, and 9 bases had no gene match. CDR3 nucleotides: TGTGCCTGGAAAAGGCTAGCGGGAGTAGGAGATACGCAGTATTTT. This codes for CAWKRLAGVGDTQYF.

This clone was detected a few times. The chain couples TRBV7-9 to TRBJ1-4, with D tentatively TRBD1 (6 bases). V lost 6 bases and J lost 8, with 16 bases in between. Looked up from germline, CDR1 is SEHNR and CDR2 is FQNEAQ (reference sequence). The CDR3 covers 14 residues. CDR3 sequence reads: CASREQGFGEKLFF. In nucleotides, the CDR3 is TGTGCCAGCAGGGAACAGGGTTTCGGCGAAAAACTGTTTTTT.

The DNA for the CDR3 is TGTGCCAGCAGTCGACTTACCTTAGCGGGAGCCGAGCAGTACTTC. It yields the protein CASSRLTLAGAEQYF. V is TRBV28 and J is TRBJ2-7, with 9 bases matching TRBD2. Per the germline V gene, CDR1 is MDHEN and CDR2 is SYDVKM. V was pared by 5 bases and J by 6 bases, with 11 bases of the junction left unmatched. This CDR3 contains 15 residues.

The chain recombines TRBV30 with TRBJ2-5; the D gene is possibly TRBD1 (6 bases). V shed 3 bases and J shed 5 bases, with 10 bases lying between them. This CDR3 is 12 amino acids long. Germline V lookup: CDR1 GTSNPN, CDR2 SVGIG (reference sequence). The CDR3 loop reads CAWSRGRETQYF. Here the CDR3 DNA reads TGTGCCTGGAGCAGGGGTCGGGAGACCCAGTACTTC. The full variable domain, with the rest looked up from reference TRBV30 and TRBJ2-5, is SQTIHQWPATLVQPVGSPLSLECTVEGTSNPNLYWYRQAAGRGLQLLFYSVGIGQISSEVPQNLSASRPQDRQFILSSKKLLLSDSGFYLCAWSRGRETQYFGPGTRLLVL.

The chain is built from TRBV19 and TRBJ2-7; D ambiguous. The CDR3 contains 14 residues. Trimming shortened V by 6 bases and J by 1 base, and 13 bases separated the two germline ends. Germline CDR1 is LNHDA and CDR2 is SQIVND (reference sequence). The CDR3 sequence: CASSRKEKSYEQYF. CDR3 nucleotides: TGTGCCAGTAGCCGAAAAGAGAAATCCTACGAGCAGTACTTC.

The chain uses TRBV30 and TRBJ2-5; 7 bases fit TRBD2. CDR1 is GTSNPN and CDR2 is SVGIG in the germline V gene (reference sequence). This CDR3 is built from 14 residues. The junction had 7 bases not matched to a gene; V was cut back by 1 base and J by 5 bases. CDR3: CAWSGTRGGETQYF. The CDR3, as DNA: TGTGCCTGGAGTGGGACTAGAGGCGGGGAGACCCAGTACTTC.

V gene TRBV28 combines with J gene TRBJ1-5, with 7 bases lining up with TRBD1. The CDR3 is made up of 15 amino acids. Germline V gene sequence: CDR1 MDHEN, CDR2 SYDVKM. The J segment lost 7 bases and the V segment lost 5 bases, leaving 11 bases of the junction unmatched. The CDR3 DNA reads as TGTGCCAGCAGTCCACCACGACAGGGTGGCCAGCCCCAGCATTTT. It yields the protein CASSPPRQGGQPQHF.

This sequence joins TRBV27 and TRBJ2-1; D may be TRBD1 (5 bases). The CDR3 is 17 residues long. V lost 5 bases and J 4 bases, leaving 21 bases between the germline ends. The germline gives CDR1 MNHEY, CDR2 SMNVEV (reference sequence). The CDR3 DNA follows: TGTGCCAGCAGTCCGGATGCAGGGTACCCCCTTTACAATGAGCAGTTCTTC. This gives the protein CASSPDAGYPLYNEQFF.

V is TRBV30 and J is TRBJ2-7; 12 positions match TRBD2. Germline assignment: CDR1 GTSNPN and CDR2 SVGIG (reference sequence). This CDR3 spans 16 amino acids. The V segment lost 4 bases and the J segment 4 bases; nucleotides outside the gene matches: 11. The chain's CDR3 is CAWTPEGLAGSYEQYF. For the CDR3, the DNA is TGTGCCTGGACTCCTGAAGGACTAGCGGGATCGTACGAGCAGTACTTC.

The chain is built from TRBV4-1 and TRBJ2-3; tentative D call: TRBD2 (7 bases). Germline CDR1 MGHRA, CDR2 YSYEKL. CDR3 length equals 17 residues. Between the trimmed V and J ends, which lost 1 base and 5 bases, there was a span of 19 bases. As DNA, the CDR3 is TGCGCCAGCAGCCAAGTCCGGGGGGCCTCTCGTCGAGATACGCAGTATTTT. Amino acids: CASSQVRGASRRDTQYF.